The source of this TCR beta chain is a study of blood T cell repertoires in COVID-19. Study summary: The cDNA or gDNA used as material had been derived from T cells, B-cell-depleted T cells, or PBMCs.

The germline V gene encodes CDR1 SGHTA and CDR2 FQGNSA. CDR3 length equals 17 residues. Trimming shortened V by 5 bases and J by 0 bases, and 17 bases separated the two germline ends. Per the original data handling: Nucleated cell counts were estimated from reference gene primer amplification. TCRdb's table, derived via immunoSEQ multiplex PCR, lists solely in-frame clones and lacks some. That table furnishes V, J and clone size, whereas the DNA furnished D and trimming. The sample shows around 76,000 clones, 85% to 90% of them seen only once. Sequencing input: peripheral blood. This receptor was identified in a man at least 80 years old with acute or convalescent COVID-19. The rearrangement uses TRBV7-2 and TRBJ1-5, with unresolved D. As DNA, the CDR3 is TGTGCCAGCAGCCTGGCGGGCTCTTATTATAGCAATCAGCCCCAGCATTTT. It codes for CASSLAGSYYSNQPQHF.